Following are 24 T cell receptor beta chains from one sample sequenced in a study of low-dose radiotherapy and immunotherapy resistance in tumors (dated by TCRdb to between 2020 and 2023). What this sample's time point label stands for: after trial treatment. The treatment or condition label, as the study defines it: LDRT plus nivolumab, ipilimumab, low-dose cyclophosphamide and aspirin (RACIN trial). Sequenced using an Illumina MiniSeq. First-strand cDNA was synthesized using Superscript III and a set of TRAV- and TRBV-specific primers, so that both TCRalpha and TCRbeta chains were covered. A roughly 20-cycle PCR with Phusion amplified the TCRs, pairing a constant-region primer with the adapter that was attached to the V primers. Through fastp at Q25 and MiXCR, TCRdb rebuilt clones from the public reads, retaining in-frame beta chains. One record per CDR3 amino acid sequence lists the most common genes and DNA. This sample has about 39,000 distinct CDR3 sequences in its table, and 20% to 25% of those were observed once. The ten largest account for roughly 8.3% of the sample.

The specimen was PBMCs, collected after low-dose radiotherapy plus immunotherapy. Every receptor here comes from a female donor with ovarian cancer.

As for this clonotype: A far larger clone is one nucleotide away, so this likely arose from a read error. V gene TRBV14 combines with J gene TRBJ2-1, with TRBD1 matching over 11 bases. The germline CDR1 and CDR2 sequences are SGHDN and FVKESK. The CDR3 is made up of 14 amino acids. The junction had 6 bases not matched to a gene; V was cut back by 4 bases and J by 10 bases. The CDR3: CASSRRTGGDEQFF. The DNA of the CDR3 is TGTGCCAGCAGCCGGCGGACAGGGGGCGACGAGCAGTTCTTC.

This clonotype was seen many times. The gene calls are TRBV28 and TRBJ2-7; TRBD2 is a possible D gene (6 bases). Germline CDR1 and CDR2: MDHEN and SYDVKM. The V end was cut by 8 bases, the J end by 2 bases, with 13 bases between. The CDR3 covers 13 residues. This CDR3 reads CASGGTGTYEQYF. As DNA, the CDR3 is TGTGCCAGCGGAGGGACGGGAACCTACGAGCAGTACTTC. The variable domain in full, with the rest retrieved from reference TRBV28 and TRBJ2-7, is DVKVTQSSRYLVKRTGEKVFLECVQDMDHENMFWYRQDPGLGLRLIYFSYDVKMKEKGDIPEGYSVSREKKERFSLILESASTNQTSMYLCASGGTGTYEQYFGPGTRLTVT.

This clonotype was counted ten times or more. This rearrangement joins TRBV6-6 to TRBJ1-3, with a possible D match to TRBD1 (6 bases). The V and J ends lost 4 bases and 3 bases respectively, with 13 bases between them. Germline V CDR1 and CDR2: MNHNY, SVGAGI (reference sequence). CDR3 length equals 15 residues. The CDR3: CASSSTDRRGNTIYF. CDR3 sequence (DNA): TGTGCCAGCAGTTCCACCGACAGGCGTGGAAACACCATATATTTT.

In its sample, this clonotype was seen many times. This chain uses TRBV4-1 with TRBJ1-5; tentatively, D is TRBD1 (6 bases). CDR1 is MGHRA and CDR2 is YSYEKL in the germline V gene. The CDR3 is 15 amino acids. V was cut by 1 base and J by 11 bases, with 18 bases left in between. CDR3 coding DNA: TGCGCCAGCAGCCAAGTGGCAGGGGCTCAATCCTCCCAGCATTTT. This codes for CASSQVAGAQSSQHF.

This clonotype came up many times. This rearrangement joins TRBV25-1 to TRBJ1-2; D uncertain. There are 14 residues in the CDR3. The ends were cut back, 4 bases at V and 3 bases at J, with 12 bases in the middle. Germline lookup yields CDR1 MGHDK and CDR2 SYGVNS. For the CDR3, the DNA is TGTGCCAGCAGTGGGCCCGAAGGAGACTATGGCTACACCTTC. Residues: CASSGPEGDYGYTF.

This clonotype was seen repeatedly, ten times or more. The rearrangement links TRBV30 to TRBJ1-1; 8 bases align to TRBD1. In germline, CDR1 is GTSNPN, CDR2 SVGIG (reference sequence). The CDR3 is made up of 15 amino acids. The junction had 11 bases not matched to a gene; V was cut back by 8 bases and J by 0 bases. The CDR3 reads CAQSSQGGMNTEAFF. CDR3 sequence (DNA): TGTGCCCAAAGCTCACAGGGGGGAATGAACACTGAAGCTTTCTTT.

J is TRBJ2-3 and V is TRBV5-1, with a tentative D call TRBD1 (6 bases). V was shortened by 1 base and J by 1 base, with 7 bases between the two germline ends. The CDR3 sequence is 14 residues long. The germline V gene encodes CDR1 SGHRS and CDR2 YFSETQ. The CDR3 DNA follows: TGCGCCAGCAGCTTGTCAGGGGGCACAGATACGCAGTATTTT. It codes for CASSLSGGTDTQYF.

This clonotype occurred many times. This chain links TRBV27 with TRBJ2-7; TRBD2 is a possible D gene (5 bases). The ends were cut back, 6 bases at V and 4 bases at J, with 16 bases in the middle. CDR3 size: 14 residues. Germline lookup yields CDR1 MNHEY and CDR2 SMNVEV (reference sequence). The CDR3 sequence: CASSRPGRGYEQYF. The CDR3 nucleotides are TGTGCCAGCAGCCGCCCGGGCCGAGGGTACGAGCAGTACTTC.

This clonotype is termed medium-sized (0.01 to 0.1%). The V call is TRBV5-4, the J call TRBJ2-1; 7 positions agree with TRBD1. Losses at the gene ends were 2 bases for V and 0 bases for J; bases not matched to a gene: 2. The CDR3 is made up of 15 amino acids. Germline values: CDR1 SGHNT, CDR2 YYREEE (reference sequence). The CDR3 sequence is CASSLGGSSYNEQFF. In DNA form, the CDR3 reads TGTGCCAGCAGCTTAGGGGGCTCCTCCTACAATGAGCAGTTCTTC.

In its sample, this clonotype was seen once. V is TRBV9 and J is TRBJ1-1, with 7 bases fitting TRBD1. Germline lookup yields CDR1 SGDLS and CDR2 YYNGEE. The CDR3 consists of 14 residues. The V and J ends lost 0 bases and 8 bases, in that order; junction bases with no gene match: 7. CDR3 DNA sequence: TGTGCCAGCAGCGTAGGGGAGACACAGGGGGAAGCTTTCTTT. Residues: CASSVGETQGEAFF.

This clonotype was observed a single time. CDR3 in DNA: TGTGCCAGCAGCCCCGGACTAGGGGCAGATACGCAGTATTTT. It is translated as CASSPGLGADTQYF. The rearrangement uses TRBV6-5 and TRBJ2-3, with 7 bases matching TRBD2. This CDR3 comprises 14 residues. Germline loops: CDR1 MNHEY, CDR2 SVGAGI. Unmatched junction bases numbered 7, after V lost 6 bases and J lost 4 bases.

J is TRBJ2-5 and V is TRBV28, with 7 bases that match TRBD1. V was clipped by 7 bases and J by 1 base; unmatched bases: 15. Looked up from germline, CDR1 is MDHEN and CDR2 is SYDVKM. CDR3 length: 17 residues. The CDR3 protein is CASTHLPGTAIQETQYF. CDR3 coding DNA: TGTGCCAGCACCCACCTCCCGGGGACAGCCATCCAAGAGACCCAGTACTTC.

As concerns this clonotype: Given a far larger clone just one base away, this is likely a sequencing read error. This chain uses TRBV6-4 with TRBJ2-5, with 10 bases that match TRBD2. The CDR3 totals 14 residues. Looked up from germline, CDR1 is MRHNA and CDR2 is SNTAGT. V shed 3 bases and J 11 bases; nucleotides not matched to a gene: 9. The CDR3 DNA is TGTGCCAGCAGTGAAGCGGGAGGGTACAATGAGCAGTACTTC. Protein: CASSEAGGYNEQYF.

Concerning this clonotype: This may stem from a read error, because a much larger clone lies one nucleotide away. This chain connects TRBV25-1 to TRBJ2-2; D not certain. The CDR3 spans 12 residues. Trimming stripped 4 bases from V and 6 bases from J, with 6 bases between. The germline CDR1 and CDR2 sequences are MGHDK and SYGVNS. The CDR3 region is CASSVDAGELFF. The CDR3 nucleotides read TGTGCCAGCAGTGTGGACGCCGGGGAGCTGTTTTTT.

The chain uses TRBV5-1 and TRBJ2-1, with TRBD2 matching over 11 bases. CDR3 length: 15 amino acids. V lost 4 bases to trimming and J lost 10 bases; unmatched junction nucleotides: 10. Germline V gene sequence: CDR1 SGHRS, CDR2 YFSETQ. CDR3 DNA sequence: TGCGCCAGCAGCCGGCCCCTAGCGGGAGGACAGGAGCAGTTCTTC. Residues: CASSRPLAGGQEQFF. The full variable domain, in which reference TRBV5-1 and TRBJ2-1 provide the parts outside the CDR3, is KAGVTQTPRYLIKTRGQQVTLSCSPISGHRSVSWYQQTPGQGLQFLFEYFSETQRNKGNFPGRFSGRQFSNSRSEMNVSTLELGDSALYLCASSRPLAGGQEQFFGPGTRLTVL.

The table lists this clonotype with a count of one. The rearrangement links TRBV3-1 to TRBJ1-2; the D is unclear. V was pared by 2 bases and J by 8 bases, with 12 bases between. CDR3 length: 13 residues. In germline, CDR1 is LGHDT, CDR2 YNNKEL (reference sequence). CDR3 protein: CASSQQEGGGYTF. In nucleotides, the CDR3 is TGTGCCAGCAGCCAACAGGAGGGTGGAGGCTACACCTTC.

This clonotype was observed at least ten times. V usage is TRBV11-3 and J usage is TRBJ2-1; no definite D call. This CDR3 has 13 residues. Germline CDR1 SGHNT, CDR2 YENEEA. With 1 base removed from V and 10 bases from J, the gap between germline ends came to 11 bases. The CDR3 DNA follows: TGTGCCAGCAGCTTAGTCCCCGGAGCCGAGCAGTTCTTC. The encoded protein is CASSLVPGAEQFF.

This chain uses TRBV20-1 with TRBJ2-1; D call uncertain. The CDR3 is 15 residues long. Germline lookup yields CDR1 DFQATT and CDR2 SNEGSKA (reference sequence). V lost 6 bases, J lost 0 bases, and 15 bases lay in between. CDR3 sequence reads: CSAIPISFSYNEQFF. CDR3 in DNA: TGCAGTGCCATTCCAATCAGTTTCTCCTACAATGAGCAGTTCTTC.

The chain combines TRBV7-9 with TRBJ2-5, with a weak D call TRBD2 (5 bases). This CDR3 region has 16 residues. Germline CDR1 SEHNR, CDR2 FQNEAQ (reference sequence). V gave up 4 bases and J gave up 0 bases, with 15 bases separating them. CDR3 sequence reads: CASSSPGRRNQETQYF. CDR3 sequence (DNA): TGTGCCAGCAGCTCTCCCGGTAGGAGGAACCAAGAGACCCAGTACTTC. The full variable domain, in which reference TRBV7-9 and TRBJ2-5 provide the parts outside the CDR3, is DTGVSQNPRHKITKRGQNVTFRCDPISEHNRLYWYRQTLGQGPEFLTYFQNEAQLEKSRLLSDRFSAERPKGSFSTLEIQRTEQGDSAMYLCASSSPGRRNQETQYFGPGTRLLVL.

The chain has TRBV20-1 and TRBJ2-5, with 9 positions matching TRBD2. The J segment lost 1 base and the V segment lost 5 bases, leaving 11 bases of the junction unmatched. The CDR3 is 16 amino acids. Germline CDR1 and CDR2: DFQATT and SNEGSKA (reference sequence). The CDR3 bases are TGCAGTGCTGACGTCCTCGCTAGCGGGGTCCAAGAGACCCAGTACTTC. This sequence encodes CSADVLASGVQETQYF.

This clonotype was counted at least ten times. The chain couples TRBV24-1 to TRBJ1-2; tentatively, D is TRBD1 (6 bases). CDR1 KGHDR and CDR2 SFDVKD come from the germline V gene. The CDR3 length is 14 residues. The ends were cut back, 3 bases at V and 8 bases at J, with 15 bases in the middle. The CDR3 sequence: CATSDGTRRGGYTF. CDR3 sequence (DNA): TGTGCCACCAGTGATGGGACAAGAAGGGGAGGCTACACCTTC.

This clonotype was observed many times. V usage is TRBV29-1 and J usage is TRBJ1-1; D uncertain. Trimming took 7 bases from V and 0 from J, leaving 9 bases between them. This CDR3 is built from 12 residues. CDR1 SQVTM and CDR2 ANQGSEA come from the germline V gene. CDR3 DNA: TGCAGCGGAAAACACCTGAACACTGAAGCTTTCTTT. This encodes CSGKHLNTEAFF.

With regard to this clonotype: Given a much more abundant clone one base away, this may be a read error. V is TRBV12-3 or TRBV12-4 and J is TRBJ2-7; D remains unclear. The CDR3 spans 11 residues. V was cut by 4 bases and J by 2 bases, with 3 bases left in between. The CDR3 spells CASSSAYEQYF. The CDR3 coding sequence is TGTGCCAGCAGTTCCGCCTACGAGCAGTACTTC.

The rearrangement links TRBV28 to TRBJ1-2, with D maybe TRBD1 (5 bases). The CDR3 totals 14 residues. The V gene's germline CDR1 is MDHEN and CDR2 SYDVKM. Trimming removed 7 bases from V and 3 bases from J, with 15 bases in between. CDR3 DNA sequence: TGTGCCAGCACCCCTTCGGGGGTCTACTATGGCTACACCTTC. Its protein is CASTPSGVYYGYTF.